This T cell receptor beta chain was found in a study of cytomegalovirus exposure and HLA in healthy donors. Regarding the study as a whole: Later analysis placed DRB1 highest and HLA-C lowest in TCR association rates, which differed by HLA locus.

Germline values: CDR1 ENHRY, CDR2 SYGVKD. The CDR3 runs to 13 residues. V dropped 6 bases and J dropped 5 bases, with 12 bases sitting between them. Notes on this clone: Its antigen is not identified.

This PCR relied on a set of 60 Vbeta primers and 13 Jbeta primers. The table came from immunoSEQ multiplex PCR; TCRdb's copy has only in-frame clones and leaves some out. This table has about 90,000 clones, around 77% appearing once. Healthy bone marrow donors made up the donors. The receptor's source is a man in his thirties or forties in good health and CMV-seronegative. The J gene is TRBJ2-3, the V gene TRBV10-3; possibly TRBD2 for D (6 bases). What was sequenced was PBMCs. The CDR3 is CAIRGGAEDTQYF. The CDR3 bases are TGTGCCATCAGAGGAGGGGCTGAAGATACGCAGTATTTT.